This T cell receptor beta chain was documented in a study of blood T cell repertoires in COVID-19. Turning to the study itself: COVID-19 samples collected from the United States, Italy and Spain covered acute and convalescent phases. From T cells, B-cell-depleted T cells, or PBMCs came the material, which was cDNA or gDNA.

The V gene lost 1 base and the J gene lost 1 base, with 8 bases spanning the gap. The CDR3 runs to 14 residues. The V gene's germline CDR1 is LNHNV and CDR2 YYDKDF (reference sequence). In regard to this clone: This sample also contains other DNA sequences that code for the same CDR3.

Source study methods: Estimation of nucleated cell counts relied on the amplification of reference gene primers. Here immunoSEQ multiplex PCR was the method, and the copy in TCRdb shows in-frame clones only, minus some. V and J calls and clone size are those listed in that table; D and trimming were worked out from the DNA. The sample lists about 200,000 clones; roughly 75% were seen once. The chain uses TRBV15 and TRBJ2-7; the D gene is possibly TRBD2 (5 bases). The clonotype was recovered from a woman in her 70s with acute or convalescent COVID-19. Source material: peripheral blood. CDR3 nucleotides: TGTGCCACCAGCAGAGGAGGGTCGTCCTACGAGCAGTACTTC. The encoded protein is CATSRGGSSYEQYF.